The 5 T cell receptor beta chains listed next were all sequenced from one sample in a study of T cells in Graves' hyperthyroidism and ophthalmopathy. Regions amplified from RNA transcripts were the TCR beta CDR3 regions. TCR CDR3 underwent first-round RT-PCR with the HTBI primer set. One entry per CDR3 protein, called by TCRdb with MiXCR from the multiplex PCR reads. The sample lists over 250,000 distinct CDR3 sequences, 25% to 30% occurring once. The sequencing sample was made of blood. The receptors were gathered from a man aged 40-49 years with Graves' hyperthyroidism that later progressed to Graves' ophthalmopathy.

The J gene is TRBJ2-2, the V gene TRBV20-1; D might be TRBD2 (6 bases). V dropped 1 base and J dropped 4 bases, with 16 bases sitting between them. This CDR3 contains 16 residues. Germline V gene lookup returns CDR1 DFQATT and CDR2 SNEGSKA (reference sequence). The chain's CDR3 is CSARVPGRAGTGELFF. For the CDR3, the DNA is TGCAGTGCTAGAGTGCCAGGGAGAGCGGGCACCGGGGAGCTGTTTTTT.

This clonotype was seen repeatedly, ten times or more. V gene TRBV29-1 combines with J gene TRBJ2-7; TRBD2 is a possible D gene (5 bases). The CDR3 totals 13 residues. V was trimmed by 8 bases and J by 5 bases, leaving 19 bases between them. Per the germline V gene, CDR1 is SQVTM and CDR2 is ANQGSEA. This CDR3 reads CSSGGPPDHEQYF. The CDR3 DNA reads as TGCAGCTCTGGAGGACCTCCAGACCACGAGCAGTACTTC.

This rearrangement joins TRBV11-2 to TRBJ2-7; 9 nucleotides align to TRBD1. The CDR3 runs to 16 residues. CDR1 SGHAT and CDR2 FQNNGV come from the germline V gene. J lost 2 bases, V lost 1 base, and 6 bases had no gene match. CDR3 nucleotide sequence: TGTGCCAGCAGCTTAGGGGTGGGGACAGGGCCCTACGAGCAGTACTTC. Translated, it gives CASSLGVGTGPYEQYF.

This clonotype appeared many times. The gene calls are TRBV6-2 or TRBV6-3 and TRBJ1-1; D uncertain. The CDR3 covers 12 residues. The germline gives CDR1 MNHEY, CDR2 SVGEGT. V lost 5 bases to trimming and J lost 6 bases, with 10 bases between them. The CDR3 coding sequence is TGTGCCAGCAGTACGACACCGCCTGAAGCTTTCTTT. Protein: CASSTTPPEAFF.

This clonotype was found many times. The V call is TRBV11-2, the J call TRBJ1-5; TRBD1 might be the D (5 bases). V shed 3 bases and J shed 2 bases, with 11 bases lying between them. CDR1 SGHAT and CDR2 FQNNGV come from the germline V gene. The CDR3 runs 15 residues. The CDR3, as DNA: TGTGCCAGCAGCTTGGGCAGGGTGGGCAATCAGCCCCAGCATTTT. Translating gives CASSLGRVGNQPQHF. Filled out from reference TRBV11-2 and TRBJ1-5, the complete variable domain reads EAGVAQSPRYKIIEKRQSVAFWCNPISGHATLYWYQQILGQGPKLLIQFQNNGVVDDSQLPKDRFSAERLKGVDSTLKIQPAKLEDSAVYLCASSLGRVGNQPQHFGDGTRLSIL.